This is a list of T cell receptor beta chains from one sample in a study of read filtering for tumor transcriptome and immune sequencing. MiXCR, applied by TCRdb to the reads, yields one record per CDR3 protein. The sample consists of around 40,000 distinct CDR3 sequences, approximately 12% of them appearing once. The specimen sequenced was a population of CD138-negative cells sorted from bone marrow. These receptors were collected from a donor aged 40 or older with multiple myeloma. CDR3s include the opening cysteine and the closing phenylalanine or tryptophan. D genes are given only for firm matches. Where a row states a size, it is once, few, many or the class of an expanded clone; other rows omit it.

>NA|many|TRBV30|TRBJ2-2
TGTGCCTGGAGTGCCCGGGGGTACACCGGGGAGCTGTTTTTT
CAWSARGYTGELFF
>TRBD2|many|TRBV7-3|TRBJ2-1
TGTGCCAGCAGCTTGGGTAGCGGGGGGTATAACAATGAGCAGTTCTTC
CASSLGSGGYNNEQFF
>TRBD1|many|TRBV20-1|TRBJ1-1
TGCAGTGCTAGAATACAGGGGGGGACTGAAGCTTTCTTT
CSARIQGGTEAFF
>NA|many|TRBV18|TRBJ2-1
TGTGCCAGCTCGCGACAGGAGGGGTCCTACAATGAGCAGTTCTTC
CASSRQEGSYNEQFF
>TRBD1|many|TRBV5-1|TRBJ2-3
TGCGCCAGCAGCTTGGGACAGGGGACCTGGGGTACGCAGTATTTT
CASSLGQGTWGTQYF
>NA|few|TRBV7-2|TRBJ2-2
TGTGCCAGCAGCTTAGGACAGGCCAACACCGGGGAGCTGTTTTTT
CASSLGQANTGELFF
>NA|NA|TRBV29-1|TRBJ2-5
TGCAGCGTTGGACCAGACGGGGAGACCCAGTACTTC
CSVGPDGETQYF
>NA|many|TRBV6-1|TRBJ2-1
TGTGCCAGCAGTGAACAGGCGGGCAATGAGCAGTTCTTC
CASSEQAGNEQFF
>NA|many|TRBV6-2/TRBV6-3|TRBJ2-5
TGTGCCAGCAGCTGGGCGTGGCGGGGAGAGACCCAGTACTTC
CASSWAWRGETQYF
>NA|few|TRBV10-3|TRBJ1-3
TGTGCCATCAGTGGATTCGACAGGAATGGAAACACCATATATTTT
CAISGFDRNGNTIYF
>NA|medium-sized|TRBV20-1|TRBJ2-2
TGCAGTGCCACTCGGAGCACCGGGGAGCTGTTTTTT
CSATRSTGELFF
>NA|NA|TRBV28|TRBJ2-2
TGTGCCAGCAGTCCTCAAACCGGGGAGCAGTTCTTT
CASSPQTGEQFF
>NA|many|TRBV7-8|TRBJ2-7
TGTGCCAGCAGCTCCGATTGGGGGTTAAGCTCCTACGAGCAGTACTTC
CASSSDWGLSSYEQYF
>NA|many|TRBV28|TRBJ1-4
TGTGCCAGCACCCCCATCGTGGGAGGATCGAAGAATGAAAAACTGTTTTTT
CASTPIVGGSKNEKLFF
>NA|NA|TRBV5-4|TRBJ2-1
TGTGCCAGCAGCTGGGGAGATGAGCAGTTCTTC
CASSWGDEQFF
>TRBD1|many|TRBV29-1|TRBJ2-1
TGCAGCGTTGATAGGGGGACAGGGATGAGCTCCTACAATGAGCAGTTCTTC
CSVDRGTGMSSYNEQFF
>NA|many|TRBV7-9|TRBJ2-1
TGTGCCAGCAGCTTAGCGGTTGCCAATGAGCAGTTCTTC
CASSLAVANEQFF
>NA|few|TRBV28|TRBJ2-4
TGTGCCAGCAATCAACCTGTACCAGCCAAAAACATTCAGTACTTC
CASNQPVPAKNIQYF
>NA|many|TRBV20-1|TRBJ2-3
TGCAGTGCTACCGATGAGCTGGATACGCAGTATTTT
CSATDELDTQYF
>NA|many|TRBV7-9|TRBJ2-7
TGTGCCAGCAGCACCGTCTACGAGCAGTACTTC
CASSTVYEQYF
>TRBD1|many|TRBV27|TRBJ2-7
TGTGCCAGCAGTTTATCGGGCGGCAGGGGGCCCTACGAGCAGTACTTC
CASSLSGGRGPYEQYF
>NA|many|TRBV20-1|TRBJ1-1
TGCAGTGCTCCAGAGGTAGGGATTGAAGCTTTCTTT
CSAPEVGIEAFF
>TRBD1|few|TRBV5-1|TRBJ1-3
TGCGCCAGCAGCAGCAGGGGGGAAAGCTCTGGAAACACCATATATTTT
CASSSRGESSGNTIYF
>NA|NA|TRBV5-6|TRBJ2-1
TGTGCCAGCAGCACTGATGTAACGAGACCGTTCTTC
CASSTDVTRPFF
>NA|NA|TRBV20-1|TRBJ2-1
TGCAGTGCTAGTTTCATGGGAACGGGCTCCTTCTACAATGAGCAGTTCTTC
CSASFMGTGSFYNEQFF
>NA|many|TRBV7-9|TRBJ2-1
TGTGCCAGCAGCGCAACCTACAATGAGCAGTTCTTC
CASSATYNEQFF
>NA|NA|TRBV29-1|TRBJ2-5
TGCAGCGTTGACAGCCCCCCGGGCGAGACCCAGTACTTC
CSVDSPPGETQYF
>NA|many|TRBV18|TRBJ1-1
TGTGCCAGCTCCCCTCAGGGCGTGGACACTGAAGCTTTCTTT
CASSPQGVDTEAFF
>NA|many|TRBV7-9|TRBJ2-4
TGTGCCAGCAGCCCCTCGACCGCAGGGGTAAACATTCAGTACTTC
CASSPSTAGVNIQYF
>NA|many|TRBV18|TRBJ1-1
TGTGCCAGCTCACCATTTTCAGGGACTGAAGCTTTCTTT
CASSPFSGTEAFF
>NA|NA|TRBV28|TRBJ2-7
TGTGCCAGCAGTCAGACCCCAAATCTGGACGAGCAGTACTTC
CASSQTPNLDEQYF
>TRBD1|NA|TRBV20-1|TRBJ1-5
TGCAGTGTTACAGGGCCTGGGACAGGAGACCAGCCCCGGCATTTT
CSVTGPGTGDQPRHF
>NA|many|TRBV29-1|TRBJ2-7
TGCAGCGTTTCCGGGACACCCCCTAACTACGAGCAGTACTTC
CSVSGTPPNYEQYF
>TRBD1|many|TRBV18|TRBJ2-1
TGTGCCAGCTCGCTCCTCGTCCAGGGGGCTAATGAGCAGTTCTTC
CASSLLVQGANEQFF
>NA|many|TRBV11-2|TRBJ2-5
TGTGCCAGCAGCTCACTAGTGCCAGAGACCCAGTACTTC
CASSSLVPETQYF
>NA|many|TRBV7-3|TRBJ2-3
TGTGCCAGCAGTTTTGGTAGCACAGATACGCAGTATTTT
CASSFGSTDTQYF
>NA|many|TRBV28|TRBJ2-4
TGTGCCAGCAGGACAGACAGGGCCAAAAACATTCAGTACTTC
CASRTDRAKNIQYF
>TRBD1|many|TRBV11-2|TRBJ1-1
TGTGCCAGCAGCTTAGATAGGCTGGGACAGCAGAACACTGAAGCTTTCTTT
CASSLDRLGQQNTEAFF
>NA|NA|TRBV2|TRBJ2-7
TGTGCCAGCCCAATGATCCTGCTGCACGAGCAGTACTTC
CASPMILLHEQYF
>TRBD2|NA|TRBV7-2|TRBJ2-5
TGTGCCAGCAGCTCAGCGGGCGGGGGAGCACAAGAGACCCAGTACTTC
CASSSAGGGAQETQYF
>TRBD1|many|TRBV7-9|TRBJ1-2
TGTGCCAGCAGCTCAACGGACAGGTTCGGCTATGGCTACACCTTC
CASSSTDRFGYGYTF
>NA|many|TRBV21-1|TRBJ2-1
TGTGCCAGCAGCCGGTGGAAACCTTCCGATGAGCAGTTCTTC
CASSRWKPSDEQFF
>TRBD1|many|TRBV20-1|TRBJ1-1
TGCAGTGCCCTCGTTGGGACAGGGGGAAACACTCTCTTT
CSALVGTGGNTLF
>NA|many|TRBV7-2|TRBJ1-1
TGTGCCAGCAGCTTTCAGAACACTGAAGCTTTCTTT
CASSFQNTEAFF
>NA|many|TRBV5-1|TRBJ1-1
TGCGCCAGCAGCTTGACTTCTATAAACACTGAAGCTTTCTTT
CASSLTSINTEAFF
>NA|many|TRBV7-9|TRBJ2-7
TGTGCCAGCAGCTTGGACTCGGGCAACTCCTACGAGCAGTACTTC
CASSLDSGNSYEQYF
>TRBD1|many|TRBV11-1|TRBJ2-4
TGTGCCAGCAGCCCTAGGGGGACAGAAAACATTCAGTACTTC
CASSPRGTENIQYF
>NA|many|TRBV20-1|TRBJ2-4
TGCAGTGCTAGACCTCCGGCAGTAGCCAAAAACATTCAGTACTTC
CSARPPAVAKNIQYF
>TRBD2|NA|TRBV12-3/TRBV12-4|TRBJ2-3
TGTGCCAGCAGTTTAGTTCATGGGACTAGCACGGATACGCAGTATTTT
CASSLVHGTSTDTQYF
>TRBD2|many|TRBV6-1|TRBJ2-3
TGTGCCAGCAGTGGGGAGGGTTTGGGAGATACGCAGTATTTT
CASSGEGLGDTQYF
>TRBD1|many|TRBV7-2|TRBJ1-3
TGTGCCAGCAGCGAGGACAGGGGGGCAAACACCATATATTTT
CASSEDRGANTIYF
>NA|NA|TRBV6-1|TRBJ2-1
TGTGCCACGGGGCTGGGAAGTAATGAGCAGTTCTTC
CATGLGSNEQFF